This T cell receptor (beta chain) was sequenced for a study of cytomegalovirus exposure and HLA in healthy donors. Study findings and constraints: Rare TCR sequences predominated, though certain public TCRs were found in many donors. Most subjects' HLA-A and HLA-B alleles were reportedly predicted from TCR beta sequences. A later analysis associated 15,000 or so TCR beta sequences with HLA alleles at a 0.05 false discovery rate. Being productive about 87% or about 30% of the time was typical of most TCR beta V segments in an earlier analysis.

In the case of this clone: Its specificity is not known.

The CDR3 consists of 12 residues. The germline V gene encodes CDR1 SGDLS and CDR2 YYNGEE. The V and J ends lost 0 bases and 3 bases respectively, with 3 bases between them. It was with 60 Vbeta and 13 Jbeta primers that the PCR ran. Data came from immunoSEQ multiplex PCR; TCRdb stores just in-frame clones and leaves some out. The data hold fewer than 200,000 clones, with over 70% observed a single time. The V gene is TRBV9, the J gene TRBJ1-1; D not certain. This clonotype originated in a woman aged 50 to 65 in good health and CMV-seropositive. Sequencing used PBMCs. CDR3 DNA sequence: TGTGCCAGCAGCGTAGCGGACACTGAAGCTTTCTTT. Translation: CASSVADTEAFF.